These 32 T cell receptor beta chains originate from one sample sequenced in a study of glioma-infiltrating T cells after dendritic cell vaccination. This table comes from immunoSEQ multiplex PCR, and its TCRdb copy is limited to in-frame clones, with some not included. This repertoire shows over 80,000 clones, about 81% found once; its top ten account for approximately 2.1%. Documented time point: after dendritic cell vaccination, including at tumor progression/relapse. The material sequenced was blood, taken after dendritic cell vaccination. The receptor source for this set is a human donor with glioblastoma.

This clone has a single count. This chain joins TRBV18 and TRBJ2-5; perhaps TRBD2 as D (5 bases). Germline CDR1 KGHSH, CDR2 LQKENI. The CDR3 loop spans 14 amino acids. V was pared by 3 bases and J by 0 bases, with 8 bases between. CDR3 bases: TGTGCCAGCTCACCCCCCGGGGACCAAGAGACCCAGTACTTC. Translated: CASSPPGDQETQYF.

This clone was seen more than once but under ten times. The gene calls are TRBV7-9 and TRBJ2-1, with D perhaps matching TRBD1 (5 bases). This CDR3 has 15 amino acids. The ends were cut back, 2 bases at V and 4 bases at J, with 12 bases in the middle. Looked up from germline, CDR1 is SEHNR and CDR2 is FQNEAQ (reference sequence). CDR3 residues: CASSLRPTEYNEQFF. The DNA for the CDR3 is TGTGCCAGCAGCTTACGGCCGACAGAATACAATGAGCAGTTCTTC.

CDR3: CSVGLAESTGELFF. The CDR3 nucleotides read TGCAGCGTTGGACTAGCGGAGTCCACCGGGGAGCTGTTTTTT. The chain employs TRBV29-1 and TRBJ2-2; 9 positions match TRBD2. Germline-derived CDR1 and CDR2 are SQVTM and ANQGSEA. V lost 4 bases, J lost 4 bases, and 4 bases stayed unmatched. CDR3 length: 14 residues.

The chain uses TRBV6-1 and TRBJ1-1; D uncertain. The CDR3 totals 13 residues. The germline gives CDR1 MNHNS, CDR2 SASEGT. V was trimmed by 2 bases and J by 1 base, leaving 5 bases between them. The CDR3 sequence is CASSEQENTEAFF. Here the CDR3 DNA reads TGTGCCAGCAGTGAACAGGAGAACACTGAAGCTTTCTTT.

The rearrangement links TRBV11-3 to TRBJ2-1; D is uncertain. The CDR3 is made up of 15 amino acids. Germline V CDR1 and CDR2: SGHNT, YENEEA. Between the trimmed V and J ends, which lost 0 bases and 5 bases, there was a span of 11 bases. CDR3 sequence: CASSLEPVQHNEQFF. CDR3 DNA sequence: TGTGCCAGCAGCTTAGAACCGGTACAGCACAATGAGCAGTTCTTC.

The chain is built from TRBV9 and TRBJ2-3; 7 positions match TRBD1. The CDR3 has 15 amino acids. The ends lost 2 bases at V and 0 bases at J; junction bases unmatched: 3. Germline loops: CDR1 SGDLS, CDR2 YYNGEE. In DNA form, the CDR3 reads TGTGCCAGCAGCGTCGGGACAGCTAGCACAGATACGCAGTATTTT. It encodes CASSVGTASTDTQYF.

The genes are TRBV19 and TRBJ2-3; D is perhaps TRBD2 (7 bases). CDR1 is LNHDA, CDR2 SQIVND, per germline (reference sequence). With 9 bases removed from V and 6 bases from J, the gap between germline ends came to 19 bases. The CDR3 loop spans 14 amino acids. CDR3 DNA: TGTGCCAGCCTCAAGGGGGGGCGGTCGGATACGCAGTATTTT. Its protein product is CASLKGGRSDTQYF.

V and J are TRBV5-4 and TRBJ2-3; 10 bases fit TRBD1. With 4 bases clipped from V and 7 bases from J, the junction kept 9 bases outside the gene matches. Per germline, CDR1 SGHNT and CDR2 YYREEE (reference sequence). The CDR3 length is 15 residues. This chain's CDR3 is CASSRDRGRENTQYF. CDR3 nucleotides: TGTGCCAGCAGCCGAGACAGGGGGCGTGAAAATACGCAGTATTTT.

This chain connects TRBV11-2 to TRBJ2-1; D is possibly TRBD2 (5 bases). Germline CDR1 is SGHAT and CDR2 is FQNNGV. CDR3 size: 14 residues. The V end lost 3 bases, the J end lost 5 bases, and 11 bases lay between the germline ends. The DNA of the CDR3 is TGTGCCAGCAGCTTTCTCGGGAACAACAATGAGCAGTTCTTC. It yields the protein CASSFLGNNNEQFF.

The gene calls are TRBV10-1 and TRBJ1-3; TRBD1 matches 7 bases. The ends lost 6 bases at V and 0 bases at J; junction bases unmatched: 5. Germline assignment: CDR1 WNHNN and CDR2 SYGVQD (reference sequence). CDR3 size: 15 residues. CDR3 sequence: CASRAGTDSGNTIYF. DNA of the CDR3: TGCGCCAGCAGGGCCGGGACAGACTCTGGAAACACCATATATTTT.

This clone was observed a handful of times. The V and J genes are TRBV4-1 and TRBJ1-5, with 8 bases matching TRBD1. The CDR3 length is 16 residues. CDR1 is MGHRA, CDR2 YSYEKL, per germline. J gave up 4 bases and V 0 bases, and 5 bases lay outside the gene matches. The DNA for the CDR3 is TGCGCCAGCAGCCAAGATCAGGGGGCGGTTAATCAGCCCCAGCATTTT. Translated: CASSQDQGAVNQPQHF.

The chain combines TRBV19 with TRBJ1-2; 10 bases are a match to TRBD1. V was pared by 5 bases and J by 6 bases, with 9 bases of the junction left unmatched. CDR3 length equals 15 residues. Looked up from germline, CDR1 is LNHDA and CDR2 is SQIVND (reference sequence). CDR3 sequence (DNA): TGTGCCAGTAGTGCTTTACCGGGACAGGGGAATGGCTACACCTTC. Protein product: CASSALPGQGNGYTF.

This chain connects TRBV6-5 to TRBJ2-7; TRBD1 matches 7 bases. With 0 bases clipped from V and 5 bases from J, the junction kept 10 bases outside the gene matches. The germline CDR1 and CDR2 sequences are MNHEY and SVGAGI. CDR3 size: 16 residues. The CDR3 nucleotides read TGTGCCAGCAGTTACTCCCCTCCGGGACAGTCGCACGAGCAGTACTTC. It specifies CASSYSPPGQSHEQYF.

CDR3 in amino acids: CASGGFYEQYV. CDR3 DNA sequence: TGTGCCAGCGGAGGGTTCTACGAGCAGTACGTC. The chain recombines TRBV7-9 with TRBJ2-7; D may be TRBD2 (6 bases). There are 11 residues in the CDR3. The germline gives CDR1 SEHNR, CDR2 FQNEAQ (reference sequence). The V end lost 8 bases, the J end lost 3 bases, and 8 bases lay between the germline ends.

This clone was found a few times. This chain links TRBV5-1 with TRBJ2-7; D is undetermined. V dropped 4 bases and J dropped 6 bases, with 11 bases sitting between them. The CDR3 sequence is 12 residues long. The germline V gene encodes CDR1 SGHRS and CDR2 YFSETQ. CDR3 protein: CASSLGMGEQYV. DNA for the CDR3: TGCGCCAGCAGCCTGGGGATGGGCGAGCAGTACGTC.

The V gene is TRBV7-2, the J gene TRBJ2-7; TRBD1 might be the D (5 bases). Deletions cut 4 bases from V and 7 bases from J, with 17 bases between. Germline V gives CDR1 SGHTA, CDR2 FQGNSA. There are 14 residues in the CDR3. The CDR3 sequence is CASSSLDRVGEQYF. The CDR3 DNA sequence: TGTGCCAGCAGCTCCCTCGACAGAGTGGGAGAGCAGTACTTC. The full variable domain, rest sourced from reference TRBV7-2 and TRBJ2-7, is GAGVSQSPSNKVTEKGKDVELRCDPISGHTALYWYRQSLGQGLEFLIYFQGNSAPDKSGLPSDRFSAERTGGSVSTLTIQRTQQEDSAVYLCASSSLDRVGEQYFGPGTRLTVT.

This clone was counted at least ten times. This sequence joins TRBV6-4 and TRBJ2-1; TRBD2 matches 9 bases. Germline CDR1 MRHNA, CDR2 SNTAGT. The CDR3 extends over 15 amino acids. With V trimmed by 8 bases and J by 0 bases, 5 bases remained unmatched. CDR3 sequence (DNA): TGTGCCAGCGCTTCACTAGCGGGCTCCTACAATGAGCAGTTCTTC. Protein: CASASLAGSYNEQFF.

The V gene is TRBV29-1, the J gene TRBJ1-4; D gene uncertain. Trimming took 7 bases from V and 0 from J, leaving 15 bases between them. The CDR3 has 15 residues. Germline V CDR1 and CDR2: SQVTM, ANQGSEA. The CDR3 loop is CSAKMGASTNEKLFF. CDR3 nucleotide sequence: TGCAGCGCTAAGATGGGCGCTTCAACTAATGAAAAACTGTTTTTT.

This rearrangement joins TRBV6-6 to TRBJ2-1, with TRBD2 identical over 14 bases. The CDR3 runs 16 residues. V trimming: 2 bases; J trimming: 10 bases; junction bases outside the gene matches: 7. Germline V gene lookup returns CDR1 MNHNY and CDR2 SVGAGI (reference sequence). Written as DNA, the CDR3 is TGTGCCAGCAGTTACCCTGGACTAGCGGGAGGAGGCGAGCAGTTCTTC. Protein product: CASSYPGLAGGGEQFF.

CDR3 amino acids: CASSLQGLDEKLFF. In nucleotides, the CDR3 is TGCGCCAGCAGCCTTCAGGGTCTAGATGAAAAACTGTTTTTT. The chain is built from TRBV5-1 and TRBJ1-4; weak D call: TRBD1 (5 bases). Trimming shortened V by 4 bases and J by 6 bases, and 13 bases separated the two germline ends. Germline V gene sequence: CDR1 SGHRS, CDR2 YFSETQ. There are 14 residues in the CDR3.

As concerns this clone: Other DNA sequences in this specimen translate into the identical CDR3. The CDR3 nucleotides are TGTGCCAGCATGGGGACAGGCAATCAGCCCCAGCATTTT. Translating it yields CASMGTGNQPQHF. The chain is built from TRBV2 and TRBJ1-5; 7 bases are shared with TRBD1. With V trimmed by 7 bases and J by 2 bases, 2 bases remained unmatched. Germline-derived CDR1 and CDR2 are SNHLY and FYNNEI. This CDR3 region has 13 residues.

The chain couples TRBV15 to TRBJ2-2, with D unclear. The germline CDR1 and CDR2 sequences are LNHNV and YYDKDF (reference sequence). Trimming removed 0 bases at V and 8 bases at J, with 10 bases between. The CDR3 spans 14 residues. CDR3 sequence reads: CATSRDPLEGELFF. CDR3 sequence (DNA): TGTGCCACCAGCAGAGACCCCCTAGAAGGGGAGCTGTTTTTT.

This clone was seen only once. The V and J genes are TRBV18 and TRBJ2-2, with unresolved D. CDR3 size: 15 residues. From germline, CDR1 is KGHSH and CDR2 LQKENI. V lost 3 bases, J lost 5 bases, and 13 bases lay in between. In nucleotides, the CDR3 is TGTGCCAGCTCACCGGCCTCCGCGGTTACCGGGGAGCTGTTTTTT. Translation: CASSPASAVTGELFF.

The CDR3 DNA sequence: TGTGCCAGCAGCCGGGGTGAGGGCTACGAGCAGTACTTC. Translation gives CASSRGEGYEQYF. The chain couples TRBV7-9 to TRBJ2-7, with D tentatively TRBD2 (5 bases). Germline assignment: CDR1 SEHNR and CDR2 FQNEAQ (reference sequence). V lost 5 bases and J lost 3, with 11 bases in between. This CDR3 comprises 13 residues.

The chain has TRBV6-1 and TRBJ2-7, with 12 bases identical to TRBD2. CDR1 MNHNS and CDR2 SASEGT come from the germline V gene. The CDR3 covers 15 residues. V shed 5 bases and J 2 bases; nucleotides not matched to a gene: 4. The DNA for the CDR3 is TGTGCCAGCAGTTTGACTAGCGGGGGTACCTACGAGCAGTACTTC. Residues: CASSLTSGGTYEQYF.

The chain is built from TRBV30 and TRBJ2-7, with 9 bases fitting TRBD1. The CDR3 covers 14 residues. Germline CDR1 is GTSNPN and CDR2 is SVGIG (reference sequence). The V segment lost 2 bases and the J segment 6 bases; nucleotides outside the gene matches: 8. CDR3 loop: CAWSRYGTGREQYV. The CDR3 DNA sequence: TGTGCCTGGAGTCGCTACGGGACAGGGCGCGAGCAGTACGTC.

The chain combines TRBV5-6 with TRBJ2-5; the D gene is possibly TRBD1 (5 bases). The CDR3 length is 13 residues. The germline V and J ends were trimmed by 1 base and 2 bases, with 6 bases remaining between them. The germline gives CDR1 SGHDT, CDR2 YYEEEE. CDR3 DNA sequence: TGTGCCAGCAGCTTGAGGGGTCAAGAGACCCAGTACTTC. This codes for CASSLRGQETQYF.

The chain uses TRBV6-1 and TRBJ2-7; D is perhaps TRBD1 (6 bases). There are 14 residues in the CDR3. Between the trimmed V and J ends, which lost 2 bases and 3 bases, there was a span of 11 bases. The germline gives CDR1 MNHNS, CDR2 SASEGT. CDR3 in DNA: TGTGCCAGCAGTGAATTCGACAGGATCTACGAGCAGTACGTC. Protein sequence: CASSEFDRIYEQYV.

This chain uses TRBV5-1 with TRBJ2-3; TRBD2 aligns across 8 bases. Germline V lookup: CDR1 SGHRS, CDR2 YFSETQ. The CDR3 is 15 amino acids. J gave up 1 base and V 1 base, and 2 bases lay outside the gene matches. CDR3 sequence reads: CASSLYSGGTDTQYF. The CDR3 DNA is TGCGCCAGCAGCTTGTATAGCGGGGGCACAGATACGCAGTATTTT.

The rearrangement uses TRBV7-2 and TRBJ2-7, with 13 bases matching TRBD2. The CDR3 is 16 residues long. Looked up from germline, CDR1 is SGHTA and CDR2 is FQGNSA. J was trimmed by 3 bases and V by 4 bases; bases with no gene match: 6. CDR3 bases: TGTGCCAGCAGCTCCACCGGGACTAGCGGGATCTACGAGCAGTACGTC. Protein product: CASSSTGTSGIYEQYV.

The chain links TRBV4-1 to TRBJ2-3; 7 bases fit TRBD2. V was pared by 2 bases and J by 4 bases, with 9 bases of the junction left unmatched. This CDR3 comprises 16 residues. Looked up from germline, CDR1 is MGHRA and CDR2 is YSYEKL. DNA of the CDR3: TGCGCCAGCAGCCAACCTTCAGCGGGAAGCGCAGATACGCAGTATTTT. Protein sequence: CASSQPSAGSADTQYF.

The genes are TRBV21-1 and TRBJ2-7; the table's TRBD1 call for D was not verified on the DNA. TRBV21-1 is annotated as a pseudogene. This CDR3 has 12 residues. In nucleotides, the CDR3 is TGTGCCAGCGAGGGACAGGGGGCCGAGCAGTACGTC. Protein sequence: CASEGQGAEQYV.